The TCR beta chain described here comes from a study of T cells in Graves' hyperthyroidism and ophthalmopathy. Germline assignment: CDR1 SQVTM and CDR2 ANQGSEA. V lost 4 bases and J lost 2; bases outside the gene matches: 8. This CDR3 comprises 18 residues. Using RNA transcripts as the source, TCR beta CDR3 regions were amplified. HTBI primers were employed in a first-round RT-PCR of the TCR CDR3. TCRdb independently ran MiXCR on the multiplex PCR reads; one entry per CDR3 protein. Here the sample spans under 750,000 distinct CDR3 sequences, about 19% being singletons. This clonotype has only a few counts.

This TCR came from a woman between 45 and 65 years old with Graves' hyperthyroidism that later progressed to Graves' ophthalmopathy. The chain carries TRBV29-1 and TRBJ2-1, with TRBD2 matching over 16 bases. Specimen: blood. The CDR3: CSVGGTSGGGGPYNEQFF. Written as DNA, the CDR3 is TGCAGCGTTGGGGGGACTAGCGGGGGGGGAGGGCCCTACAATGAGCAGTTCTTC.